This is a list of T cell receptor beta chains from one sample in a study of blood T cell repertoires in COVID-19. The table came from immunoSEQ multiplex PCR; TCRdb's copy has only in-frame clones and leaves some out. The table lists 150,000 to 200,000 clones, more than 75% of them singletons. The sequenced material came from peripheral blood. Receptor source: a man aged 35-49 years with active or convalescent COVID-19. Both conserved end residues are part of each CDR3. D genes are given only for firm matches. Some rows have no size entry. The others give once, few or many, or a class for an expanded clone.

V gene: TRBV5-1
clone size: -
D gene: TRBD1
J gene: TRBJ1-4
CDR3 DNA: TGCGCCAGCAGCACCGATACAGGGGGCAATGAAAAACTGTTTTTT
CDR3 protein: CASSTDTGGNEKLFF

V gene: TRBV14
clone size: -
D gene: TRBD2
J gene: TRBJ2-7
CDR3 DNA: TGTGCCAGCAGCCAAGCTAGCGGATACGAGCAGTACTTC
CDR3 protein: CASSQASGYEQYF

V gene: TRBV6-5
clone size: few
D gene: TRBD1
J gene: TRBJ2-7
CDR3 DNA: TGTGCCAGCAGCCTCGGGACAGGGGCGCGAGAGCAGTACTTC
CDR3 protein: CASSLGTGAREQYF

V gene: TRBV10-3
clone size: -
D gene: -
J gene: TRBJ2-5
CDR3 DNA: TGTGCCATCAGTGAGTCGGGGGCGAGTCTCCAAGAGACCCAGTACTTC
CDR3 protein: CAISESGASLQETQYF

V gene: TRBV27
clone size: -
D gene: -
J gene: TRBJ2-3
CDR3 DNA: TGTGCCAGCAGTTTAGGGGGGTCCACAGATACGCAGTATTTT
CDR3 protein: CASSLGGSTDTQYF

V gene: TRBV5-6
clone size: -
D gene: -
J gene: TRBJ2-7
CDR3 DNA: TGTGCCAGCAGCTTGTACACCTACGAGCAGTACTTC
CDR3 protein: CASSLYTYEQYF

V gene: TRBV18
clone size: -
D gene: -
J gene: TRBJ2-1
CDR3 DNA: TGTGCCAGCTCCTACCTGACGAGGACCTACAATGAGCAGTTCTTC
CDR3 protein: CASSYLTRTYNEQFF

V gene: TRBV20-1
clone size: once
D gene: -
J gene: TRBJ2-5
CDR3 DNA: TGCAGTGCTAGTCTGTTCACACAAGAGACCCAGTACTTC
CDR3 protein: CSASLFTQETQYF

V gene: TRBV19
clone size: -
D gene: -
J gene: TRBJ1-1
CDR3 DNA: TGTGCCAGTACCTCAGGGTTGAACACTGAAGCTTTCTTT
CDR3 protein: CASTSGLNTEAFF

V gene: TRBV3-1/TRBV3-2
clone size: -
D gene: -
J gene: TRBJ1-3
CDR3 DNA: TGTGCCAGCAGCCACGAACCCAGCCAGGGGAACGGAAACACCATATATTTT
CDR3 protein: CASSHEPSQGNGNTIYF

V gene: TRBV30
clone size: once
D gene: TRBD2
J gene: TRBJ2-7
CDR3 DNA: TGTGCCTGGAGGGGACTAGGGGGGTACTACGAGCAGTACTTC
CDR3 protein: CAWRGLGGYYEQYF

V gene: TRBV19
clone size: -
D gene: -
J gene: TRBJ2-6
CDR3 DNA: TGTGCCAGTAGTATATTCGGGGGGCCCGGGGCCAACGTCCTGACTTTC
CDR3 protein: CASSIFGGPGANVLTF

V gene: TRBV5-1
clone size: few
D gene: -
J gene: TRBJ1-5
CDR3 DNA: TGCGCCAGCAGCCCATCCCCAGGGAATCAGCCCCAGCATTTT
CDR3 protein: CASSPSPGNQPQHF

V gene: TRBV9
clone size: -
D gene: TRBD1
J gene: TRBJ1-2
CDR3 DNA: TGTGCCAGCAGCGGAGACAGGGCCTATGGCTACACCTTC
CDR3 protein: CASSGDRAYGYTF

V gene: TRBV5-8
clone size: -
D gene: TRBD1
J gene: TRBJ1-6
CDR3 DNA: TGTGCCAGCAGTATTAGGACAGGGGGGAATTCACCCCTCCACTTT
CDR3 protein: CASSIRTGGNSPLHF

V gene: TRBV2
clone size: -
D gene: TRBD2
J gene: TRBJ2-3
CDR3 DNA: TGTGCCAGCACCCCGACTAGCGGCGCAGTCACAGATACGCAGTATTTT
CDR3 protein: CASTPTSGAVTDTQYF

V gene: TRBV21-1
clone size: -
D gene: -
J gene: TRBJ2-7
CDR3 DNA: TGTGCCAGCAGCAAACAACGCCATTCCGGGACTAGCCCCGAACCTCGCCCCTACGAGCAGTACTTC
CDR3 protein: CASSKQRHSGTSPEPRPYEQYF

V gene: TRBV3-1/TRBV3-2
clone size: -
D gene: -
J gene: TRBJ1-2
CDR3 DNA: TGTGCCAGCAGCCAAGGAGGTAACTATGGCTACACCTTC
CDR3 protein: CASSQGGNYGYTF

V gene: TRBV6-5
clone size: -
D gene: -
J gene: TRBJ2-7
CDR3 DNA: TGTGCCAGCAGTTACGATGGAGGAGGCGAGCAGTACTTC
CDR3 protein: CASSYDGGGEQYF

V gene: TRBV13
clone size: -
D gene: -
J gene: TRBJ2-7
CDR3 DNA: TGTGCCAGCAGAGGCAAGGGGCAGTCCTACGAGCAGTACTTC
CDR3 protein: CASRGKGQSYEQYF

V gene: TRBV7-9
clone size: once
D gene: TRBD1
J gene: TRBJ1-4
CDR3 DNA: TGTGCCAGCAGCTTAGGGGACAGGGTATTCGAAAAACTGTTTTTT
CDR3 protein: CASSLGDRVFEKLFF

V gene: TRBV4-1
clone size: once
D gene: -
J gene: TRBJ2-1
CDR3 DNA: TGCGCCAGCAGCCAAGGTACTGGCGGCTTGTATGAGCAGTTCTTC
CDR3 protein: CASSQGTGGLYEQFF

V gene: TRBV28
clone size: -
D gene: TRBD1
J gene: TRBJ1-2
CDR3 DNA: TGTGCCAGCAGATCTAGTTCCGGGACAGAGCCCGAGGGAGACTATGGCTACACCTTC
CDR3 protein: CASRSSSGTEPEGDYGYTF

V gene: TRBV29-1
clone size: -
D gene: -
J gene: TRBJ1-5
CDR3 DNA: TGCAGCGTTGGGACATTAAAGAATCAGCCCCAGCATTTT
CDR3 protein: CSVGTLKNQPQHF

V gene: TRBV6-6
clone size: once
D gene: -
J gene: TRBJ1-5
CDR3 DNA: TGTGCCAGCAGTCACCCGGGAAACGCCGGCCAGCCCCAGCATTTT
CDR3 protein: CASSHPGNAGQPQHF

V gene: TRBV5-1
clone size: -
D gene: -
J gene: TRBJ2-5
CDR3 DNA: TGCGCCAGCAGCTCGGCGCGGGGCGACCAAGAGACCCAGTACTTC
CDR3 protein: CASSSARGDQETQYF

V gene: TRBV24-1
clone size: -
D gene: TRBD2
J gene: TRBJ2-2
CDR3 DNA: TGTGCCACCAGTGATTCGGCGGGAGCCCCCGGGGAGCTGTTTTTT
CDR3 protein: CATSDSAGAPGELFF

V gene: TRBV28
clone size: -
D gene: -
J gene: TRBJ1-4
CDR3 DNA: TGTGCCAGCAGTTGGCTTCGTGACAGGACAACTAATGAAAAACTGTTTTTT
CDR3 protein: CASSWLRDRTTNEKLFF